Reported below is one T cell receptor (beta chain). With a J-beta primer mix and a sample-barcoded 5' primer, a second PCR ran 7 to 11 cycles. TCRdb re-called the 5' RACE reads with MiXCR, one entry per CDR3 protein. Found here are some 800,000 distinct CDR3 sequences, roughly 25% of them singletons; the top ten hold under 4.5%. This record belongs to a study of blood T cells in healthy people across ages. The CDR3 runs to 13 residues. Germline V gene lookup returns CDR1 SQVTM and CDR2 ANQGSEA. V gave up 5 bases and J gave up 5 bases, with 16 bases separating them. The sample was also linked to a second study, of T cells of mothers and their children. That work states: Sequencing revealed no T cell clones that were persistent and microchimeric.

The receptor's source is a boy younger than 18 in good health. The chain uses TRBV29-1 and TRBJ2-7; no clear D. Sequenced input: blood. CDR3 loop: CSVCGRLRDEQYF. The CDR3 nucleotides are TGCAGCGTTTGTGGACGGCTAAGGGACGAGCAGTACTTC.